A selection of T cell receptor beta chains follows, all from one sample in a study of blood T cell repertoires in COVID-19. Sequencing used immunoSEQ multiplex PCR; TCRdb keeps in-frame clones, though not all of them. In the table there are around 23,000 clones, about 72% of which are singletons. The sample consisted of peripheral blood. Receptors were obtained from a woman older than 75 with acute or convalescent COVID-19. Each CDR3 is given with its conserved first and last residue. The D gene is left open where the match is weak.

j_gene,v_gene,d_gene,CDR3nt,CDR3aa
TRBJ1-2,TRBV6-6,-,TGTGCCAGCAGTTTCCCACAACAGGGTTTCGGCTATGGCTACACCTTC,CASSFPQQGFGYGYTF
TRBJ2-3,TRBV12-5,-,TGTGCTAGTGGCCTACAGGGACCCCAAGATACGCAGTATTTT,CASGLQGPQDTQYF
TRBJ1-2,TRBV19,-,TGTGCCAGTAGTGGTAGAATCAACTATGGCTACACCTTC,CASSGRINYGYTF
TRBJ1-1,TRBV2,-,TGTGCCAGCAGTCTGTCCCCAGGTCCTGAAGCTTTCTTT,CASSLSPGPEAFF
TRBJ1-1,TRBV5-4,TRBD1,TGTGCCAGCAGCTTGTCCCGACAGGGGGCGCATGCTGAAGCTTTCTTT,CASSLSRQGAHAEAFF
TRBJ1-1,TRBV9,TRBD1,TGTGCCAGCAGCGTCACAGGGGAGAACACTGAAGCTTTCTTT,CASSVTGENTEAFF
TRBJ2-3,TRBV11-3,TRBD2,TGTGCCAGCAGCCGCTCTGGCGGGAGGAGCACAGATACGCAGTATTTT,CASSRSGGRSTDTQYF
TRBJ1-3,TRBV4-1,TRBD1,TGCGCCAGCAGCCAAGAGGTGGTGGGGACAGCCTCTGGAAACACCATATATTTT,CASSQEVVGTASGNTIYF
TRBJ2-7,TRBV18,-,TGTGCCAGCTCACCCCAGGGCTCCTACGAGCAGTACTTC,CASSPQGSYEQYF
TRBJ1-2,TRBV6-2/TRBV6-3,TRBD1,TGTGCCAGCAGCTCGACAGGGGGCAACTATGGCTACACCTTC,CASSSTGGNYGYTF
TRBJ1-2,TRBV4-2,-,TGTGCCAGCAGCCAAGAAAGGCGCAGGAGGGAGGGTGGCTACACCTTC,CASSQERRRREGGYTF
TRBJ2-3,TRBV18,TRBD2,TGTGCCAGCTCACGAACTAGCGGGGGAAGGACAGATACGCAGTATTTT,CASSRTSGGRTDTQYF
TRBJ2-3,TRBV7-2,TRBD2,TGTGCCAGCAGCTTAGACGGGAGGGCCACAGATACGCAGTATTTT,CASSLDGRATDTQYF
TRBJ1-6,TRBV19,-,TGTGCCAGTACCCTCGGTAAGCATCCACCCCTCCACTTT,CASTLGKHPPLHF
TRBJ1-2,TRBV5-5,-,TGTGCCAGCACCCCCACGGGGAACTATGGCTACACCTTC,CASTPTGNYGYTF